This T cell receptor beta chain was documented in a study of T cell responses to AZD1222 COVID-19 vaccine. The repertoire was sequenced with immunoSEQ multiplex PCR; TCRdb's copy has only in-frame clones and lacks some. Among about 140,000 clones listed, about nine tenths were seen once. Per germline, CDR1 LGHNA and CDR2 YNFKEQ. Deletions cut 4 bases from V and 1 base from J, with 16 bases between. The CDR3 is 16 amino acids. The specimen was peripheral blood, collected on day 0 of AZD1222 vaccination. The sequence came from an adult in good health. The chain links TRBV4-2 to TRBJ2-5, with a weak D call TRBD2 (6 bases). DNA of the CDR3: TGTGCCAGCAGCCCTAACCGGGACTCCCGCCAAGAGACCCAGTACTTC. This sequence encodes CASSPNRDSRQETQYF.